These 5 T cell receptor beta chains were all obtained from the same sample, sequenced in a study of blood T cells in healthy people across ages. A second PCR of 7 to 11 cycles used a sample-barcoded 5' primer and a J-beta primer mix. TCRdb called the 5' RACE reads again in MiXCR, with one record for every CDR3 protein. The table has around 400,000 distinct CDR3 sequences, over 45% seen once. Specimen: blood. The source is a man in his 60s in good health.

The chain carries TRBV6-2 or TRBV6-3 and TRBJ1-2; D not resolved. V dropped 2 bases and J dropped 8 bases, with 18 bases sitting between them. Germline assignment: CDR1 MNHEY and CDR2 SVGEGT. CDR3 length: 15 amino acids. The CDR3 DNA sequence: TGTGCCAGCAGTTACGGATCGACCCGGCGGGTGGGCTACACCTTC. It codes for CASSYGSTRRVGYTF.

This sequence joins TRBV25-1 and TRBJ2-1; either TRBD1 or TRBD2 may fit D (6 bases each). The CDR3 runs to 14 residues. The ends were cut back, 3 bases at V and 7 bases at J, with 13 bases in the middle. The V gene's germline CDR1 is MGHDK and CDR2 SYGVNS. The CDR3 loop reads CASSEGGAWNEQFF. CDR3 DNA sequence: TGTGCCAGCAGTGAGGGGGGCGCGTGGAATGAGCAGTTCTTC. The full variable domain, rest sourced from reference TRBV25-1 and TRBJ2-1, is EADIYQTPRYLVIGTGKKITLECSQTMGHDKMYWYQQDPGMELHLIHYSYGVNSTEKGDLSSESTVSRIRTEHFPLTLESARPSHTSQYLCASSEGGAWNEQFFGPGTRLTVL.

On this clonotype: A junction boundary mismatches the germline segment, possibly from a read error. The CDR3 reads CAGSLGSGNGYTF. Written as DNA, the CDR3 is TGCGCCGGCAGCTTGGGTTCCGGGAATGGCTACACCTTC. V gene TRBV5-1 combines with J gene TRBJ1-2, with D uncertain. Germline CDR1 is SGHRS and CDR2 is YFSETQ. The CDR3 totals 13 residues.

DNA of the CDR3: TGTGCCAGCAGCGCCCCCGGGGCCAACGTCCTGACTTTC. It specifies CASSAPGANVLTF. The chain couples TRBV9 to TRBJ2-6; no firm D call. Germline CDR1 and CDR2: SGDLS and YYNGEE. Trimming took 3 bases from V and 4 from J, leaving 5 bases between them. The CDR3 runs to 13 residues.

The J gene is TRBJ1-6, the V gene TRBV2; D perhaps matches TRBD1 (6 bases). The V gene lost 6 bases and the J gene lost 7 bases, with 16 bases spanning the gap. This CDR3 is built from 15 residues. The germline gives CDR1 SNHLY, CDR2 FYNNEI. CDR3 region: CASRRRDNWNSPLHF. The CDR3 nucleotides read TGTGCCAGCAGGCGCCGGGACAATTGGAATTCACCCCTCCACTTT.